This entry concerns a single T cell receptor (beta chain). The antigen is unknown. Sequencing was preceded by expansion of antigen-specific CD4+ T cells with viral peptide pools in the ViraFEST assay. After roughly eleven days in culture, the CD4+ T cells were isolated. None of the vaccinated had previously contracted SARS-CoV-2, and their nucleocapsid antibodies tested negative. Every well housed around 2 million PBMC, which grew in culture alongside 10 IU/ml IL-2 and 10 ug/ml peptides. On day 3 and again on day 7, half the medium was replaced with IL-2 medium. Libraries were prepared by immunoSEQ multiplex PCR; TCRdb keeps only in-frame clonotypes and omits some of them. The data show some 60,000 clones, approximately 76% seen once. J was trimmed by 9 bases and V by 3 bases; bases with no gene match: 6. Germline values: CDR1 SGHTA, CDR2 FQGTGA. The CDR3 spans 15 residues. This entry is derived from a study of vaccination effects on CD4 cells after COVID-19. Overall study findings and caveats: Convalescent patients in the study were few, and early post-infection timepoints were absent. After vaccination, at late timepoints, clones induced by infection and by vaccine contracted markedly.

The origin of this receptor is a human donor who received a COVID-19 vaccine. The chain employs TRBV7-3 and TRBJ2-1, with 12 bases aligning to TRBD1. This material consisted of CD4+ T cells from PBMCs cultured with HCoV-NL63 spike peptides, taken before COVID-19 vaccination. CDR3 DNA: TGTGCCAGCAGCTTCTCGGGACAGGGGGCTGTTGAGCAGTTCTTC. Translated: CASSFSGQGAVEQFF.